The entry below describes one T cell receptor (beta chain). The data stem from a study of blood T cells in healthy people across ages. The CDR3 runs 15 residues. J gave up 6 bases and V 0 bases, and 4 bases lay outside the gene matches. CDR1 LGHNA and CDR2 YSLEER come from the germline V gene. A second PCR of 7 to 11 cycles used a sample-barcoded 5' primer and a J-beta primer mix. One entry per CDR3 protein, called by TCRdb with MiXCR from the 5' RACE reads. The sample contains approximately 900,000 distinct CDR3 sequences, under 50% of which appear only once. The specimen was blood. The source of this sequence is a man aged 30-40 years in good health. The V and J genes are TRBV4-3 and TRBJ2-1; TRBD2 matches at 8 bases. CDR3 in amino acids: CASSQEYGGGNEQFF. The DNA for the CDR3 is TGCGCCAGCAGCCAAGAATACGGGGGGGGCAATGAGCAGTTCTTC.